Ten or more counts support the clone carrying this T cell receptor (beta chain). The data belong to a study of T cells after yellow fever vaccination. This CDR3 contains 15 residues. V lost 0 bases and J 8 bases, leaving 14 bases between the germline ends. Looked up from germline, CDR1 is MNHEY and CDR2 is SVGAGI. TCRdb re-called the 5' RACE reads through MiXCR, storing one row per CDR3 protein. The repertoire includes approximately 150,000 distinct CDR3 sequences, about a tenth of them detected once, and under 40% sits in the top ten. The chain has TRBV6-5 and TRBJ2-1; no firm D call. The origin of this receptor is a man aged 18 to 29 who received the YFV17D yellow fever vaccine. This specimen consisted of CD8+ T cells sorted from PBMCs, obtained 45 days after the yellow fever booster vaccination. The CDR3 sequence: CASSYSIPLGDEQFF. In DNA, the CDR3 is TGTGCCAGCAGTTACTCGATTCCCCTTGGGGATGAGCAGTTCTTC.